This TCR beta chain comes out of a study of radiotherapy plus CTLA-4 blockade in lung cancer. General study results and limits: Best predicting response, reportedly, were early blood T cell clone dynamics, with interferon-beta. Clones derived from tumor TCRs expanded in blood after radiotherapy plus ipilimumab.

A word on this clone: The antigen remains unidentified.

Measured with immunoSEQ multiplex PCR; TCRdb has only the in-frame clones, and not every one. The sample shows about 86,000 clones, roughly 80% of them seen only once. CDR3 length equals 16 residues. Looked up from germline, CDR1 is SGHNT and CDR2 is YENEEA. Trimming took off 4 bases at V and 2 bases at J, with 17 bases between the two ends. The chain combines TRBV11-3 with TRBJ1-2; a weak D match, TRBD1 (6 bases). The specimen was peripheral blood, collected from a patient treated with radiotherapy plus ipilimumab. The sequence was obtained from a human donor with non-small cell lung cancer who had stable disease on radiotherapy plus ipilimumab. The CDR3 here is CASSYAYRDRNYGYTF. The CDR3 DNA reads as TGTGCCAGCAGCTACGCCTACAGGGATAGGAACTATGGCTACACCTTC.